This TCR beta chain was documented in a study of Graves' ophthalmopathy and Graves' hyperthyroidism. General study results and limits: In blood, most expanded thyroid clonotypes above 0.001 frequency were also detected. Both an approximately 69% sensitivity and a 72.22% specificity characterized the model's predictions of ophthalmopathy progression.

This CDR3 spans 13 amino acids. Trimming shortened V by 4 bases and J by 0 bases, and 9 bases separated the two germline ends. Per germline, CDR1 GTSNPN and CDR2 SVGIG (reference sequence). This clonotype was detected many times. What it binds is not known. For repertoire sequencing, the TCR beta CDR3 regions were amplified from RNA transcripts. RT-PCR with HTBI primers came first, then second-round multiplex PCR. TCRdb re-called the multiplex PCR reads with MiXCR, one entry per CDR3 protein. The profile shows 150,000 to 200,000 distinct CDR3 sequences, roughly two fifths of them singletons. Exclusion applied to patients with other autoimmune diseases, uncontrolled infections, pregnancy or lactation.

The source of this sequence is a man under 40 with Graves' ophthalmopathy. The sequenced sample consisted of peripheral blood. The gene calls are TRBV30 and TRBJ1-2; D ambiguous. The CDR3 here is CAWTWQANYGYTF. The CDR3 nucleotides are TGTGCCTGGACTTGGCAGGCTAACTATGGCTACACCTTC.